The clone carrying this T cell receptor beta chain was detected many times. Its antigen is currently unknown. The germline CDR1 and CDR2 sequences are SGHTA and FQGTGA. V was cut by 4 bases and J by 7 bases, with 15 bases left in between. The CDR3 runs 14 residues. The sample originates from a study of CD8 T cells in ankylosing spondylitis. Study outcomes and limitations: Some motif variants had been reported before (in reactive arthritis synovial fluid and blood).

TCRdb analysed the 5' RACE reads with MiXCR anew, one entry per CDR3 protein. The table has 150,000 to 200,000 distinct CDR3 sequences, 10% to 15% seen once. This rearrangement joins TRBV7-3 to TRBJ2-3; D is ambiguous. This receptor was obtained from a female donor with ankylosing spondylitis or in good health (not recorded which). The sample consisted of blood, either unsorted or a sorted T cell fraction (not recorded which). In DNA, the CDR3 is TGTGCCAGCAGCTCGCCCAACATAGGAAATACGCAGTATTTT. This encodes CASSSPNIGNTQYF.